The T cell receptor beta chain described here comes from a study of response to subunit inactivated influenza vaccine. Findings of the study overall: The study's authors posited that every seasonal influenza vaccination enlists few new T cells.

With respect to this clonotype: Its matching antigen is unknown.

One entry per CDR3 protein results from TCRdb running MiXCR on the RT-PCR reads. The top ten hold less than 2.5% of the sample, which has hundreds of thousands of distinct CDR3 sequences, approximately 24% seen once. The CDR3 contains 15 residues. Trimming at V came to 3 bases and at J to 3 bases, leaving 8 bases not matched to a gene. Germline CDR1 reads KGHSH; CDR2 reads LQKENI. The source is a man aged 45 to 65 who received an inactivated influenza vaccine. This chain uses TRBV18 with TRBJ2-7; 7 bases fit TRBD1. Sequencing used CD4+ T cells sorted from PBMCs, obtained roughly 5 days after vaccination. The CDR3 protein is CASSPIPGGNYEQYF. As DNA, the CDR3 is TGTGCCAGCTCACCTATCCCAGGGGGAAACTACGAGCAGTACTTC.